This T cell receptor (beta chain) came from a study of CD8+ T cells in alopecia areata. This sample's treatment: oral pan-JAK inhibitor, 5-10 mg twice daily. Following extraction, RNA underwent reverse transcription to cDNA, which served as the sequencing template. The method was immunoSEQ multiplex PCR; TCRdb's version includes in-frame clones alone and lacks a portion of them. Among 190,000 or so clones listed, about 62% were seen once. Broader study findings: It was observed that many expanded lesional clones persisted in scalp and blood during tofacitinib. Tofacitinib yielded significantly lower scalp clonality and fewer expanded CD8+ clones among the top 100.

On this clone: Its target is not known.

The CDR3 has 13 residues. Germline V gene sequence: CDR1 KGHSH, CDR2 LQKENI. V was cut by 1 base and J by 7 bases, with 10 bases left in between. The genes are TRBV18 and TRBJ1-1; unclear D gene. Source: CD4+ T cells sorted from blood, taken at week 24, from a patient treated with tofacitinib. This clonotype was sampled from a human donor with alopecia areata. The DNA for the CDR3 is TGTGCCAGCTCACCACAGGGAGGAGGTGAAGCTTTCTTT. Its translation is CASSPQGGGEAFF. The complete variable domain, with remaining parts taken from reference TRBV18 and TRBJ1-1, reads NAGVMQNPRHLVRRRGQEARLRCSPMKGHSHVYWYRQLPEEGLKFMVYLQKENIIDESGMPKERFSAEFPKEGPSILRIQQVVRGDSAAYFCASSPQGGGEAFFGQGTRLTVV.